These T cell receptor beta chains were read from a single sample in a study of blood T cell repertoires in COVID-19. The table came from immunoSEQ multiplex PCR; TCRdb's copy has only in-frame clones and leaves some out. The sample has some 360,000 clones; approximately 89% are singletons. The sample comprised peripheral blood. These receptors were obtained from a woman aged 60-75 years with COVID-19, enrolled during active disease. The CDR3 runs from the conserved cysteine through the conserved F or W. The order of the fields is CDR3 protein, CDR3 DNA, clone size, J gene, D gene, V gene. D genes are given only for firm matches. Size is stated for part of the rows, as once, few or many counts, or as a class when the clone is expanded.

CASSPRQGGELFF TGTGCCAGCAGCCCGCGACAGGGAGGGGAGCTGTTTTTT . TRBJ2-2 TRBD1 TRBV7-3
CASSLAAGTALNYGYTF TGTGCCAGCAGCTTGGCGGCCGGGACAGCTCTTAACTATGGCTACACCTTC . TRBJ1-2 TRBD1 TRBV5-4
CASSEPGQGLPNEKLFF TGTGCCAGCAGTGAACCGGGACAGGGGTTACCTAATGAAAAACTGTTTTTT . TRBJ1-4 TRBD1 TRBV6-1
CASSFLTDKNTEAFF TGCGCCAGCAGCTTCCTGACGGACAAGAACACTGAAGCTTTCTTT . TRBJ1-1 . TRBV5-1
CASSAQRDRDGYTF TGTGCCAGTAGTGCTCAAAGGGACAGGGATGGCTACACCTTC few TRBJ1-2 TRBD1 TRBV19
CASSRGSNEKLFF TGTGCCAGCAGTAGAGGTTCTAATGAAAAACTGTTTTTT once TRBJ1-4 . TRBV25-1
CASSGTSGRSRQFF TGTGCCAGCAGCGGGACTAGCGGGAGATCCAGGCAGTTCTTC . TRBJ2-1 TRBD2 TRBV16
CASRLSGGAPHEQFF TGTGCCAGCAGACTGAGCGGGGGGGCTCCCCATGAGCAGTTCTTC . TRBJ2-1 TRBD2 TRBV11-2
CASTLTGRQETQYF TGTGCCAGCACCCTGACAGGGCGCCAAGAGACCCAGTACTTC . TRBJ2-5 TRBD1 TRBV28
CASRIGQGGAFF TGTGCCAGCAGAATCGGACAGGGAGGAGCTTTCTTT . TRBJ1-1 TRBD1 TRBV28
CASSLGGEEAFF TGTGCCAGCAGCTTAGGGGGGGAAGAAGCTTTCTTT . TRBJ1-1 . TRBV7-8
CASSRGNEKLFF TGTGCCAGCAGTAGAGGGAATGAAAAACTGTTTTTT . TRBJ1-4 . TRBV12-3/TRBV12-4
CASSQEAGYQETQYF TGTGCCAGCAGCCAAGAAGCAGGGTACCAAGAGACCCAGTACTTC . TRBJ2-5 . TRBV3-1/TRBV3-2
CASKTDRNQPQHF TGTGCCAGCAAGACAGACAGAAATCAGCCCCAGCATTTT . TRBJ1-5 . TRBV6-5
CASSSPGQSFYGYTF TGTGCCAGCAGCTCACCGGGACAGAGTTTCTATGGCTACACCTTC once TRBJ1-2 TRBD1 TRBV6-5
CASSLDSYYNEQFF TGCGCCAGCAGCTTGGACAGCTACTACAATGAGCAGTTCTTC few TRBJ2-1 . TRBV5-1
CASSLATSGGRSTQYF TGTGCCAGCAGCTTAGCGACTAGCGGGGGACGATCTACGCAGTATTTT . TRBJ2-3 TRBD2 TRBV7-8